The 13 T cell receptor beta chains below all came from one sample that was sequenced in a study of blood T cell repertoires in COVID-19. Measured with immunoSEQ multiplex PCR; TCRdb has only the in-frame clones, and not every one. The sample holds about 240,000 clones, roughly 87% seen once. Specimen: PBMCs or T cells enriched from blood (not recorded which). These receptors originate from a woman aged 25-40 years with acute COVID-19.

CDR3 region: CASSPIGGRDTTEAFF. CDR3 nucleotide sequence: TGTGCCAGCAGCCCTATAGGGGGCCGGGACACCACTGAAGCTTTCTTT. The genes are TRBV7-8 and TRBJ1-1; 7 nucleotides match TRBD1. There are 16 residues in the CDR3. Germline lookup yields CDR1 SGHVS and CDR2 FQNEAQ. With V trimmed by 5 bases and J by 4 bases, 13 bases remained unmatched.

The gene calls are TRBV5-1 and TRBJ2-1; 12 bases are shared with TRBD2. Germline CDR1 SGHRS, CDR2 YFSETQ. Trimming took 4 bases from V and 3 from J; bases not matched to a gene: 8. The CDR3 length is 17 residues. Here the CDR3 DNA reads TGCGCCAGCAGCCTACTAGCGGGGGGCCCGAACTACAATGAGCAGTTCTTC. The encoded protein is CASSLLAGGPNYNEQFF. The complete variable domain, with remaining parts taken from reference TRBV5-1 and TRBJ2-1, reads KAGVTQTPRYLIKTRGQQVTLSCSPISGHRSVSWYQQTPGQGLQFLFEYFSETQRNKGNFPGRFSGRQFSNSRSEMNVSTLELGDSALYLCASSLLAGGPNYNEQFFGPGTRLTVL.

The V gene is TRBV30, the J gene TRBJ1-5; 8 nucleotides agree with TRBD1. Losses at the gene ends were 4 bases for V and 5 bases for J; bases not matched to a gene: 7. Germline assignment: CDR1 GTSNPN and CDR2 SVGIG (reference sequence). This CDR3 spans 14 amino acids. The CDR3 DNA reads as TGTGCCTGGAACCTCGGACAGGGTGATCAGCCCCAGCATTTT. Amino acids: CAWNLGQGDQPQHF.

The sample holds a few counts of this clone. The chain carries TRBV7-2 and TRBJ1-1, with 8 positions matching TRBD1. This CDR3 is built from 14 residues. Germline V gene data show CDR1 as SGHTA and CDR2 as FQGNSA. The V gene end was trimmed by 3 bases and the J gene end by 5 bases; junction bases not matched to a gene: 5. In DNA form, the CDR3 reads TGTGCCAGCAGCTTTGGACAGGGAGTTACTGAAGCTTTCTTT. It yields the protein CASSFGQGVTEAFF.

This clone was seen just once. The chain couples TRBV29-1 to TRBJ1-1; D gene uncertain. Trimming stripped 0 bases from V and 7 bases from J, with 9 bases between. Germline CDR1 reads SQVTM; CDR2 reads ANQGSEA. The CDR3 extends over 12 amino acids. CDR3 amino acids: CSVEDFGGEAFF. The CDR3 region has the DNA TGCAGCGTTGAAGATTTCGGCGGTGAAGCTTTCTTT.

The rearrangement uses TRBV27 and TRBJ2-7; TRBD2 matches at 7 bases. This CDR3 is built from 18 residues. Per germline, CDR1 MNHEY and CDR2 SMNVEV (reference sequence). With V trimmed by 0 bases and J by 3 bases, 14 bases remained unmatched. The CDR3 loop is CASSLSGGIRAVRYEQYF. Here the CDR3 DNA reads TGTGCCAGCAGTTTATCGGGGGGGATAAGGGCAGTTCGCTACGAGCAGTACTTC.

The CDR3, as DNA: TGTGCCAGCAGCCGCTCCGCCGCGATGAACACTGAAGCTTTCTTT. Translated: CASSRSAAMNTEAFF. V usage is TRBV6-2 or TRBV6-3 and J usage is TRBJ1-1; D unclear. Trimming cost V 6 bases and J 0 bases, with 14 bases left between them. Germline V lookup: CDR1 MNHEY, CDR2 SVGEGT. CDR3 size: 15 residues.

This chain uses TRBV6-5 with TRBJ1-2; TRBD1 is a possible D gene (6 bases). Trimming took off 2 bases at V and 3 bases at J, with 10 bases between the two ends. The germline gives CDR1 MNHEY, CDR2 SVGAGI. The CDR3 extends over 14 amino acids. The CDR3: CASSYAQGHYGYTF. For the CDR3, the DNA is TGTGCCAGCAGTTACGCTCAGGGGCACTATGGCTACACCTTC.

The chain couples TRBV3-1 (or the pseudogene TRBV3-2) to TRBJ1-2; possible D gene TRBD1, 5 bases. Germline V gene sequence: CDR1 LGHDT, CDR2 YNNKEL (reference sequence). The CDR3 consists of 15 residues. Trimming pared 4 bases from V and 2 bases from J, leaving 14 bases between. The CDR3 sequence is CASSPLNQGNYGYTF. The CDR3 region has the DNA TGTGCCAGCAGCCCTTTAAACCAGGGCAACTATGGCTACACCTTC.

The gene calls are TRBV28 and TRBJ1-4, with a possible D match to TRBD1 (5 bases). V was clipped by 11 bases and J by 0 bases, with 16 bases between them. Germline V CDR1 and CDR2: MDHEN, SYDVKM. The CDR3 has 15 amino acids. The DNA of the CDR3 is TGTGCCGCCCAGGCGGCAGGGTCAACTAATGAAAAACTGTTTTTT. This sequence encodes CAAQAAGSTNEKLFF.

CDR3 in amino acids: CASSQTGGVSYEQYF. CDR3 nucleotide sequence: TGTGCCAGCAGCCAGACAGGGGGCGTCTCCTACGAGCAGTACTTC. The rearrangement uses TRBV7-8 and TRBJ2-7, with 10 nucleotides matching TRBD1. The CDR3 loop spans 15 amino acids. Germline V gene data show CDR1 as SGHVS and CDR2 as FQNEAQ. V shed 5 bases, J shed 0 bases, and the junction held 4 bases outside the gene matches.

J is TRBJ1-1 and V is TRBV7-9; D unresolved. Germline V CDR1 and CDR2: SEHNR, FQNEAQ (reference sequence). Trimming took 5 bases from V and 2 from J, leaving 9 bases between them. CDR3 length: 13 amino acids. CDR3 amino acids: CASSRVFNTEAFF. In DNA, the CDR3 is TGTGCCAGCAGCCGAGTCTTCAACACTGAAGCTTTCTTT.

V gene TRBV27 combines with J gene TRBJ2-3; TRBD1 matches 7 bases. The germline V gene has CDR1 MNHEY and CDR2 SMNVEV (reference sequence). The CDR3 is 13 amino acids. V gave up 6 bases and J gave up 6 bases; unmatched junction bases: 6. The CDR3 protein is CASSLRGPDTQYF. CDR3 sequence (DNA): TGTGCCAGCAGCTTAAGGGGGCCGGATACGCAGTATTTT.